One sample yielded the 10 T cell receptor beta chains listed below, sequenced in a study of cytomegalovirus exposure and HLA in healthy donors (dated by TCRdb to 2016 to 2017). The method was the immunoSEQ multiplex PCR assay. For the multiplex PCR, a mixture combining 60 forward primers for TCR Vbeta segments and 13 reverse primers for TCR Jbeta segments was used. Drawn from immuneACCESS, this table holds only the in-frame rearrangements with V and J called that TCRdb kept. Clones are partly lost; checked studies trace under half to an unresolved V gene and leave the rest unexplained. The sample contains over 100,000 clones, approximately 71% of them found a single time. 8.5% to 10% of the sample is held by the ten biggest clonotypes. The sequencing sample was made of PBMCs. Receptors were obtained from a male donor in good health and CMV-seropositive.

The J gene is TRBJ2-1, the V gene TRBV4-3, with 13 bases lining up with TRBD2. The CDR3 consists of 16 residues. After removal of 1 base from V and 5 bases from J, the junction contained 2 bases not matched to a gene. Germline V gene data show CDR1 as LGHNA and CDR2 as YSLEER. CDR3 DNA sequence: TGCGCCAGCAGCCAAGGAGGGACTAGCGGGAACAATGAGCAGTTCTTC. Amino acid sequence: CASSQGGTSGNNEQFF.

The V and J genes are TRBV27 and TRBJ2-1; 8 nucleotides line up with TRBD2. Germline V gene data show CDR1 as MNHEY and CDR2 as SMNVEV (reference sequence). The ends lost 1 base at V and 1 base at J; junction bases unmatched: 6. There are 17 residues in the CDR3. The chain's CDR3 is CASSLLNGGRSYNEQFF. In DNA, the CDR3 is TGTGCCAGCAGTTTATTGAATGGCGGGAGGTCCTACAATGAGCAGTTCTTC.

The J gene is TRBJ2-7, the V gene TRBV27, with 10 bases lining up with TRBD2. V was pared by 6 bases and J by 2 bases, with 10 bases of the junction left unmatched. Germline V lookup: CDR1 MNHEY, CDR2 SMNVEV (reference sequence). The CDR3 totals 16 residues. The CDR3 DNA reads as TGTGCCAGCAGCCGGAAAGCGGGAGGGTCGACCTACGAGCAGTACTTC. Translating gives CASSRKAGGSTYEQYF.

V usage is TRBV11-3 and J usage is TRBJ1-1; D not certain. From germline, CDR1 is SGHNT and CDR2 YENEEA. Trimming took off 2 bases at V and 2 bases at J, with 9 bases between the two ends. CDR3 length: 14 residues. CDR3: CASSLSNTNTEAFF. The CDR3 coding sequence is TGTGCCAGCAGCTTATCCAACACCAACACTGAAGCTTTCTTT. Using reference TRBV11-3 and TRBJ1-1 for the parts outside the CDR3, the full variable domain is EAGVVQSPRYKIIEKKQPVAFWCNPISGHNTLYWYLQNLGQGPELLIRYENEEAVDDSQLPKDRFSAERLKGVDSTLKIQPAELGDSAVYLCASSLSNTNTEAFFGQGTRLTVV.

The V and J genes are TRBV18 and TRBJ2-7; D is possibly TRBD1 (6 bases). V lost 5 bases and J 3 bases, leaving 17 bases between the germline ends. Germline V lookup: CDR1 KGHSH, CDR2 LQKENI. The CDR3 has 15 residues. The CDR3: CASSRDTQGIYEQYF. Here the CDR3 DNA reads TGTGCCAGCTCAAGGGACACCCAGGGCATCTACGAGCAGTACTTC.

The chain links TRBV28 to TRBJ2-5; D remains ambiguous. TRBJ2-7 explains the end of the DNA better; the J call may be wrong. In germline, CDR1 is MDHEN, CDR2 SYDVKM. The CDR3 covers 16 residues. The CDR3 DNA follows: TGTGCCAGCAGTTTCAATACGTGGCAGGAATCCTACGAGCAGTACTTC. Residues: CASSFNTWQESYEQYF.

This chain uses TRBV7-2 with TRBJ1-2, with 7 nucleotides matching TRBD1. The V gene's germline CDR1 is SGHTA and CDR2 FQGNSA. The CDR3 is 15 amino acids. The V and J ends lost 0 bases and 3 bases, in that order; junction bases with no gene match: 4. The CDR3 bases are TGTGCCAGCAGCTTAGCAGCAGGGGGTGACTATGGCTACACCTTC. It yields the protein CASSLAAGGDYGYTF. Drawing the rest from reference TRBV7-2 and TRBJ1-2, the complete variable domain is GAGVSQSPSNKVTEKGKDVELRCDPISGHTALYWYRQSLGQGLEFLIYFQGNSAPDKSGLPSDRFSAERTGGSVSTLTIQRTQQEDSAVYLCASSLAAGGDYGYTFGSGTRLTVV.

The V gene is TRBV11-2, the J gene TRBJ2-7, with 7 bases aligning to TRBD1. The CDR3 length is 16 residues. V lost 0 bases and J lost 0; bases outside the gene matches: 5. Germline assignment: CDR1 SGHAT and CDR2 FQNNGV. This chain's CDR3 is CASSLEGQQSSYEQYF. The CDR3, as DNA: TGTGCCAGCAGCTTAGAGGGACAGCAGAGCTCCTACGAGCAGTACTTC.

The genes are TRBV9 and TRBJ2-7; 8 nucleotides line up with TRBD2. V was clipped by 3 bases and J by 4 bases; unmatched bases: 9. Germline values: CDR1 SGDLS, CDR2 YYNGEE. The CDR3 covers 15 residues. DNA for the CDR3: TGTGCCAGCAGCGCCTTGAGCGGGAGAGAGTACGAGCAGTACTTC. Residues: CASSALSGREYEQYF. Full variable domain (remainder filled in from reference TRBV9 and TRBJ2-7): DSGVTQTPKHLITATGQRVTLRCSPRSGDLSVYWYQQSLDQGLQFLIQYYNGEERAKGNILERFSAQQFPDLHSELNLSSLELGDSALYFCASSALSGREYEQYFGPGTRLTVT.

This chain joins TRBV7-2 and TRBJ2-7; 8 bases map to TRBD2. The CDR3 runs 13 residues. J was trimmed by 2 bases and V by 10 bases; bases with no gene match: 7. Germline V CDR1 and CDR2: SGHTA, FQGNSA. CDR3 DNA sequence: TGTGCCACCCGGTATAGCGGGACCTACGAGCAGTACTTC. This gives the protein CATRYSGTYEQYF.